This T cell receptor beta chain came from a study of blood T cell repertoires in COVID-19. Study as a whole: The origin of the acute and convalescent COVID-19 samples was the United States, Italy and Spain. Nucleic acid was either cDNA or gDNA, and it came from T cells, B-cell-depleted T cells, or PBMCs.

Per the authors' pipeline: Reference gene primer amplification gave estimated nucleated cell counts. Assay: immunoSEQ multiplex PCR; the TCRdb copy retains only in-frame clones and omits some. V, J and clone size are those of that table, while D and trimming were read from the DNA. The table lists about 81,000 clones, almost 90% of them singletons. This clone has just one count. The V gene's germline CDR1 is SGHKS and CDR2 YYEKEE (reference sequence). The V end was cut by 6 bases, the J end by 3 bases, with 12 bases between. CDR3 length: 14 amino acids. The rearrangement joins TRBV5-5 to TRBJ1-4; D is perhaps TRBD1 (5 bases). What was sequenced was peripheral blood. The clonotype was recovered from a woman aged 80 or over with acute or convalescent COVID-19. The CDR3 spells CASNLMTANEKLFF. The DNA of the CDR3 is TGTGCCAGCAACCTGATGACAGCTAATGAAAAACTGTTTTTT.